Listed below are T cell receptor beta chains from one sample, sequenced in a study of blood T cell repertoires in COVID-19. Measured with immunoSEQ multiplex PCR; TCRdb has only the in-frame clones, and not every one. This table holds 70,000 to 90,000 clones, approximately 85% found once. Sequenced material: peripheral blood. The receptors stem from a man between 50 and 59 years old with COVID-19, enrolled during active disease. The CDR3 runs from the conserved cysteine through the conserved F or W. The order of the fields is clone size, D gene, V gene, J gene, CDR3 protein, CDR3 DNA. D genes are given only for firm matches. Expanded clones get a size class; other rows say once, few or many, or leave the size out.

clone size: .; D gene: TRBD2; V gene: TRBV11-2; J gene: TRBJ2-1; CDR3 protein: CASSLGAGGSYNEQFF; CDR3 DNA: TGTGCCAGCAGCTTAGGAGCGGGAGGGTCCTACAATGAGCAGTTCTTC
clone size: .; D gene: TRBD1; V gene: TRBV19; J gene: TRBJ1-5; CDR3 protein: CASQLQGAGQPQHF; CDR3 DNA: TGTGCCAGTCAATTACAGGGGGCAGGCCAGCCCCAGCATTTT
clone size: few; D gene: TRBD1; V gene: TRBV27; J gene: TRBJ1-3; CDR3 protein: CASSRDRVGRNTIYF; CDR3 DNA: TGTGCCAGCAGCCGCGACAGGGTTGGGAGAAACACCATATATTTT
clone size: .; D gene: TRBD2; V gene: TRBV7-9; J gene: TRBJ2-2; CDR3 protein: CASSSRLAGDNTGELFF; CDR3 DNA: TGTGCCAGCAGCTCGCGGCTAGCGGGAGACAACACCGGGGAGCTGTTTTTT
clone size: few; D gene: TRBD1; V gene: TRBV25-1; J gene: TRBJ2-7; CDR3 protein: CASRPGTGGGYEQYF; CDR3 DNA: TGTGCCAGCAGACCCGGGACAGGGGGCGGGTACGAGCAGTACTTC
clone size: .; D gene: TRBD2; V gene: TRBV10-3; J gene: TRBJ2-1; CDR3 protein: CAISDPVGASGRSNEQFF; CDR3 DNA: TGTGCCATCAGTGACCCTGTCGGGGCTAGCGGGAGGAGCAATGAGCAGTTCTTC
clone size: .; D gene: TRBD2; V gene: TRBV5-8; J gene: TRBJ2-7; CDR3 protein: CASNYGLAAYEQYF; CDR3 DNA: TGTGCCAGCAACTACGGACTAGCGGCCTACGAGCAGTACTTC
clone size: .; D gene: .; V gene: TRBV6-1; J gene: TRBJ1-2; CDR3 protein: CASSEITEQGYGYTF; CDR3 DNA: TGTGCCAGCAGTGAAATAACCGAACAGGGCTATGGCTACACCTTC
clone size: .; D gene: .; V gene: TRBV2; J gene: TRBJ2-6; CDR3 protein: CASSGLRSGANVLTF; CDR3 DNA: TGTGCCAGCAGTGGGCTCCGCTCTGGGGCCAACGTCCTGACTTTC
clone size: few; D gene: .; V gene: TRBV15; J gene: TRBJ2-1; CDR3 protein: CATSRGGDNEQFF; CDR3 DNA: TGTGCCACCAGCAGAGGGGGGGACAATGAGCAGTTCTTC
clone size: .; D gene: TRBD1; V gene: TRBV6-2/TRBV6-3; J gene: TRBJ1-2; CDR3 protein: CASSWPGQGIEGYTF; CDR3 DNA: TGTGCCAGCAGTTGGCCGGGACAGGGGATCGAGGGCTACACCTTC
clone size: .; D gene: .; V gene: TRBV12-3/TRBV12-4; J gene: TRBJ1-2; CDR3 protein: CASSLTLTYGYTF; CDR3 DNA: TGTGCCAGCAGTTTAACGCTAACCTATGGCTACACCTTC
clone size: .; D gene: TRBD2; V gene: TRBV4-1; J gene: TRBJ2-3; CDR3 protein: CASSQEGGTGSDTQYF; CDR3 DNA: TGCGCCAGCAGCCAAGAGGGGGGGACTGGCTCAGATACGCAGTATTTT
clone size: .; D gene: TRBD1; V gene: TRBV19; J gene: TRBJ2-7; CDR3 protein: CASRRGQGIYEQYF; CDR3 DNA: TGTGCCAGTCGCCGCGGACAGGGGATCTACGAGCAGTACTTC
clone size: .; D gene: TRBD1; V gene: TRBV5-1; J gene: TRBJ1-1; CDR3 protein: CASRAQGAKTEAFF; CDR3 DNA: TGCGCCAGCAGAGCACAGGGGGCGAAGACTGAAGCTTTCTTT
clone size: few; D gene: TRBD2; V gene: TRBV5-1; J gene: TRBJ2-3; CDR3 protein: CASSPGLAGVTDTQYF; CDR3 DNA: TGCGCCAGCAGCCCCGGACTAGCGGGAGTGACAGATACGCAGTATTTT
clone size: .; D gene: TRBD2; V gene: TRBV3-1/TRBV3-2; J gene: TRBJ2-5; CDR3 protein: CASSQRDRREAQYF; CDR3 DNA: TGTGCCAGCAGCCAAAGGGACCGCCGGGAGGCCCAGTACTTC
clone size: .; D gene: .; V gene: TRBV7-9; J gene: TRBJ1-4; CDR3 protein: CASSSGQNEKLFF; CDR3 DNA: TGTGCCAGCAGCAGCGGACAGAATGAAAAACTGTTTTTT
clone size: .; D gene: .; V gene: TRBV3-1/TRBV3-2; J gene: TRBJ2-7; CDR3 protein: CASSQELPQVSYEQYF; CDR3 DNA: TGTGCCAGCAGCCAGGAACTCCCGCAGGTTAGTTACGAGCAGTACTTC
clone size: once; D gene: TRBD2; V gene: TRBV6-6; J gene: TRBJ2-7; CDR3 protein: CASSYETSGAYEQYF; CDR3 DNA: TGTGCCAGCAGTTACGAGACTAGCGGAGCCTACGAGCAGTACTTC
clone size: .; D gene: TRBD2; V gene: TRBV5-1; J gene: TRBJ2-1; CDR3 protein: CASSTGLVNEQFF; CDR3 DNA: TGCGCCAGCAGCACCGGACTAGTGAATGAGCAGTTCTTC
clone size: .; D gene: .; V gene: TRBV15; J gene: TRBJ2-5; CDR3 protein: CATSRGSSSQETQYF; CDR3 DNA: TGTGCCACCAGCAGAGGGTCTAGCAGCCAAGAGACCCAGTACTTC
clone size: .; D gene: .; V gene: TRBV6-5; J gene: TRBJ1-1; CDR3 protein: CASSYSIRLNTEAFF; CDR3 DNA: TGTGCCAGCAGTTACTCGATACGGTTGAACACTGAAGCTTTCTTT
clone size: .; D gene: .; V gene: TRBV27; J gene: TRBJ1-2; CDR3 protein: CASSQRREGYGYTF; CDR3 DNA: TGTGCCAGCTCCCAAAGGAGGGAGGGCTATGGCTACACCTTC
clone size: once; D gene: .; V gene: TRBV28; J gene: TRBJ1-6; CDR3 protein: CASSLTQVGSLHF; CDR3 DNA: TGTGCCAGCAGCCTGACACAGGTGGGGTCCCTCCACTTT
clone size: .; D gene: TRBD1; V gene: TRBV18; J gene: TRBJ2-7; CDR3 protein: CASSPNRDRFYEQYF; CDR3 DNA: TGTGCCAGCTCACCGAACCGGGACAGGTTTTACGAGCAGTACTTC